This TCR beta chain was observed in a study of blood T cell repertoires in COVID-19. Study information: The cDNA or gDNA used as material had been derived from T cells, B-cell-depleted T cells, or PBMCs.

TCRdb's copy holds only in-frame clones and misses some; the assay was immunoSEQ multiplex PCR. The sample has around 300,000 clones, 70% to 90% seen once; the top ten hold 1.5% to 2%. The V segment lost 3 bases and the J segment 15 bases; nucleotides outside the gene matches: 7. Germline V gene data show CDR1 as LNHDA and CDR2 as SQIVND (reference sequence). CDR3 length: 13 amino acids. Sequencing input: peripheral blood. This sequence joins TRBV19 and TRBJ2-6, with 8 positions matching TRBD1. The origin of this receptor is a woman younger than 45 with COVID-19, enrolled during active disease. The CDR3 loop is CASSMGTGDALTF. CDR3 in DNA: TGTGCCAGTAGTATGGGGACAGGAGACGCCCTGACTTTC.